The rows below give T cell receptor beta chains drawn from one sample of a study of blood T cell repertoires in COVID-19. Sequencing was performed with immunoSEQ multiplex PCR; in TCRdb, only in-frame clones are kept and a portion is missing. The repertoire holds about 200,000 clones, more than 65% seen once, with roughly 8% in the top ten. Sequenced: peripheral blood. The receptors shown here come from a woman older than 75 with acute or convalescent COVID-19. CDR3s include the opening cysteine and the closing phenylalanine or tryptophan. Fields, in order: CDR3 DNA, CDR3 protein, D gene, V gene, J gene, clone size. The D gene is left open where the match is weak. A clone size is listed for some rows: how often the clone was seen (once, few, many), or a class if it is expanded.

CDR3 DNA: TGTGCCAGCAGCAACAGGGGGGATCAGCCCCAGCATTTT; CDR3 protein: CASSNRGDQPQHF; D gene: TRBD1; V gene: TRBV5-8; J gene: TRBJ1-5; clone size: .
CDR3 DNA: TGTGCCAGCTCATTAGACAGGGGTCGGGAGCAGTACTTC; CDR3 protein: CASSLDRGREQYF; D gene: TRBD1; V gene: TRBV18; J gene: TRBJ2-7; clone size: few
CDR3 DNA: TGTGCCAGCAGCTCAGGAACCCTCTATAATTCACCCCTCCACTTT; CDR3 protein: CASSSGTLYNSPLHF; D gene: .; V gene: TRBV7-9; J gene: TRBJ1-6; clone size: .
CDR3 DNA: TGTGCCAGCTCTCTAGGGGGGGGCCATAATTCACCCCTCCACTTT; CDR3 protein: CASSLGGGHNSPLHF; D gene: .; V gene: TRBV27; J gene: TRBJ1-6; clone size: few
CDR3 DNA: TGTGCCAGCAGTGAAACAGCCGGCGAGCAGTACTTC; CDR3 protein: CASSETAGEQYF; D gene: .; V gene: TRBV2; J gene: TRBJ2-7; clone size: .
CDR3 DNA: TGTGCCATCAGTACTCAGGTGGGGGGCACTGAAGCTTTCTTT; CDR3 protein: CAISTQVGGTEAFF; D gene: .; V gene: TRBV10-3; J gene: TRBJ1-1; clone size: .
CDR3 DNA: TGCGCCAGCAGCCGAGGAGCAACTAATGAAAAACTGTTTTTT; CDR3 protein: CASSRGATNEKLFF; D gene: .; V gene: TRBV4-1; J gene: TRBJ1-4; clone size: .
CDR3 DNA: TGTGCCAGCAGCGTACAACTAGCGGGAGAAACTTACGAGCAGTACTTC; CDR3 protein: CASSVQLAGETYEQYF; D gene: TRBD2; V gene: TRBV7-9; J gene: TRBJ2-7; clone size: few
CDR3 DNA: TGTGCCAGCTCGGCAGGACAGGGAAACTATGGCTACACCTTC; CDR3 protein: CASSAGQGNYGYTF; D gene: TRBD1; V gene: TRBV18; J gene: TRBJ1-2; clone size: once
CDR3 DNA: TGTGCCACCAGCAAAAATATAATGAACACTGAAGCTTTCTTT; CDR3 protein: CATSKNIMNTEAFF; D gene: .; V gene: TRBV15; J gene: TRBJ1-1; clone size: .
CDR3 DNA: TGTGCCAGCAGCTTTCGCCGGACTGCCCCCCAAGAGACCCAGTACTTC; CDR3 protein: CASSFRRTAPQETQYF; D gene: .; V gene: TRBV7-9; J gene: TRBJ2-5; clone size: .
CDR3 DNA: TGTGCCTGCTCCGGGGAGGGGGGGCACGAGCAGTACTTC; CDR3 protein: CACSGEGGHEQYF; D gene: .; V gene: TRBV2; J gene: TRBJ2-7; clone size: .
CDR3 DNA: TGTGCCAGCAGAGGTTATCCGGGACTAGCGGGGGGGCAGAACACCGGGGAGCTGTTTTTT; CDR3 protein: CASRGYPGLAGGQNTGELFF; D gene: TRBD2; V gene: TRBV2; J gene: TRBJ2-2; clone size: .
CDR3 DNA: TGTGCCAGCAGCCAGGACTATGTGATGCAGTTCTTC; CDR3 protein: CASSQDYVMQFF; D gene: .; V gene: TRBV14; J gene: TRBJ2-1; clone size: .
CDR3 DNA: TGTGCCAGTAGTCACAGGATACATGGCTACACCTTC; CDR3 protein: CASSHRIHGYTF; D gene: .; V gene: TRBV19; J gene: TRBJ1-2; clone size: .
CDR3 DNA: TGTGCCACTCTGGAGGGGCAAGAGACCCAGTACTTC; CDR3 protein: CATLEGQETQYF; D gene: .; V gene: TRBV7-9; J gene: TRBJ2-5; clone size: .
CDR3 DNA: TGTGCCAGCAGTGAATCGATACAGGGTGGCCGATCACCCCTCCACTTT; CDR3 protein: CASSESIQGGRSPLHF; D gene: .; V gene: TRBV25-1; J gene: TRBJ1-6; clone size: once
CDR3 DNA: TGCAGCGTTGGACAGGGGGCAGGAAACACCATATATTTT; CDR3 protein: CSVGQGAGNTIYF; D gene: TRBD1; V gene: TRBV29-1; J gene: TRBJ1-3; clone size: once
CDR3 DNA: TGCGCCAGCAGGACTAGCGGGAGAAACCAAGAGACCCAGTACTTC; CDR3 protein: CASRTSGRNQETQYF; D gene: TRBD2; V gene: TRBV5-1; J gene: TRBJ2-5; clone size: .
CDR3 DNA: TGTGCCAGCACTCGACGGAGGGAAAACACTGAAGCTTTCTTT; CDR3 protein: CASTRRRENTEAFF; D gene: .; V gene: TRBV6-5; J gene: TRBJ1-1; clone size: few
CDR3 DNA: TGTGCCAGTAGTCCCGACAGGAGGCTGATCACAGATACGCAGTATTTT; CDR3 protein: CASSPDRRLITDTQYF; D gene: .; V gene: TRBV19; J gene: TRBJ2-3; clone size: .
CDR3 DNA: TGTGCCAGCAGCTTAGGAGACAGGACCGGGGAGCTGTTTTTT; CDR3 protein: CASSLGDRTGELFF; D gene: .; V gene: TRBV5-4; J gene: TRBJ2-2; clone size: .
CDR3 DNA: TGTGCCAGCAGCGTAGATTTGGCAGGGTTCCCGTCCCTCCACTTT; CDR3 protein: CASSVDLAGFPSLHF; D gene: .; V gene: TRBV9; J gene: TRBJ1-6; clone size: .
CDR3 DNA: TGCGCCAGCAGCCAAGGTACCGGGACAGGGGGCGGAAACACCATATATTTT; CDR3 protein: CASSQGTGTGGGNTIYF; D gene: TRBD1; V gene: TRBV4-1; J gene: TRBJ1-3; clone size: .
CDR3 DNA: TGTGCCAGCAGTACAGAATTGGGTGAAAAACTGTTTTTT; CDR3 protein: CASSTELGEKLFF; D gene: .; V gene: TRBV6-4; J gene: TRBJ1-4; clone size: .
CDR3 DNA: TGCGCCAGCAGCTTGGCAGGCGAGACCCAGTACTTC; CDR3 protein: CASSLAGETQYF; D gene: .; V gene: TRBV5-1; J gene: TRBJ2-5; clone size: .
CDR3 DNA: TGCATCGTAAGGACAAATTACGAGCAGTACTTC; CDR3 protein: CIVRTNYEQYF; D gene: .; V gene: TRBV20-1; J gene: TRBJ2-7; clone size: .
CDR3 DNA: TGCGCCAGCAGTACAAGACAGGGCACCACCTACGAGCAGTACTTC; CDR3 protein: CASSTRQGTTYEQYF; D gene: TRBD1; V gene: TRBV5-1; J gene: TRBJ2-7; clone size: .
CDR3 DNA: TGCGCCAGCAGTCCCACAGGATTTGACTATGGCTACACCTTC; CDR3 protein: CASSPTGFDYGYTF; D gene: .; V gene: TRBV5-1; J gene: TRBJ1-2; clone size: .
CDR3 DNA: TGTGCGACCGGGACAGGGTCATTGGTCCTCCACTTT; CDR3 protein: CATGTGSLVLHF; D gene: TRBD1; V gene: TRBV28; J gene: TRBJ1-6; clone size: .
CDR3 DNA: TGTGCCAGCAGTGAAGCCGCCGGAGGATTGAACTCTGGAAACACCATATATTTT; CDR3 protein: CASSEAAGGLNSGNTIYF; D gene: .; V gene: TRBV6-1; J gene: TRBJ1-3; clone size: .
CDR3 DNA: TGTGCCAGCAGGAGGAGCACCGAGAACACTGAAGCTTTCTTT; CDR3 protein: CASRRSTENTEAFF; D gene: .; V gene: TRBV6-5; J gene: TRBJ1-1; clone size: .
CDR3 DNA: TGTGCCAGCAGCCAATCGATTGGGCTACTAGCAGGGCGGGATGAAAAACTGTTTTTT; CDR3 protein: CASSQSIGLLAGRDEKLFF; D gene: .; V gene: TRBV16; J gene: TRBJ1-4; clone size: .
CDR3 DNA: TGTGCCAGCAGCCCAGGGGTCTATGGCTACACCTTC; CDR3 protein: CASSPGVYGYTF; D gene: .; V gene: TRBV6-6; J gene: TRBJ1-2; clone size: .
CDR3 DNA: TGCGCCAGCAGCTTGGGCCCGACTAGCGGGATACAGTTCTTC; CDR3 protein: CASSLGPTSGIQFF; D gene: TRBD2; V gene: TRBV5-1; J gene: TRBJ2-1; clone size: .
CDR3 DNA: TGTGCCAGCAGCCAAGGGGTATTCGGGGAGCTGTTTTTT; CDR3 protein: CASSQGVFGELFF; D gene: .; V gene: TRBV7-3; J gene: TRBJ2-2; clone size: .
CDR3 DNA: TGTGCCAGCAGCTTAGTTGTGACAGCTTTCCAAGAGACCCAGTACTTC; CDR3 protein: CASSLVVTAFQETQYF; D gene: .; V gene: TRBV7-9; J gene: TRBJ2-5; clone size: .
CDR3 DNA: TGTGCCAGCAGCTTGGCCCCACTAGCAGCGGGTGAGCAGTTCTTC; CDR3 protein: CASSLAPLAAGEQFF; D gene: .; V gene: TRBV5-6; J gene: TRBJ2-1; clone size: .
CDR3 DNA: TGTGCCAGCACCGACAGGGGGGGCAGCTACACCTTC; CDR3 protein: CASTDRGGSYTF; D gene: TRBD1; V gene: TRBV12-3/TRBV12-4; J gene: TRBJ1-2; clone size: .
CDR3 DNA: TGTGCCAGCAGTCCGGGACACCCACCCGGTAATGAAAAACTGTTTTTT; CDR3 protein: CASSPGHPPGNEKLFF; D gene: .; V gene: TRBV28; J gene: TRBJ1-4; clone size: .
CDR3 DNA: TGTGCCAGCAGCCAACGCCGGACAGGTAAAGGGTACGAGCAGTACTTC; CDR3 protein: CASSQRRTGKGYEQYF; D gene: TRBD1; V gene: TRBV14; J gene: TRBJ2-7; clone size: .
CDR3 DNA: TGTGCCAGTAGGACGAGCGGCAGCGGTCTCTATGGCTACACCTTC; CDR3 protein: CASRTSGSGLYGYTF; D gene: .; V gene: TRBV19; J gene: TRBJ1-2; clone size: .
CDR3 DNA: TGTGCCAGCAGCCAAGATCTTCAGACTAGCGGGCTAGACGATGGCACAGATACGCAGTATTTT; CDR3 protein: CASSQDLQTSGLDDGTDTQYF; D gene: TRBD2; V gene: TRBV4-2; J gene: TRBJ2-3; clone size: .
CDR3 DNA: TGCGCCACCGAAGACAGACTGAACACTGAAGCTTTCTTT; CDR3 protein: CATEDRLNTEAFF; D gene: .; V gene: TRBV23-1; J gene: TRBJ1-1; clone size: .
CDR3 DNA: TGCGCCAGCAGCTTTACGCAGGACACTGAAGCTTTCTTT; CDR3 protein: CASSFTQDTEAFF; D gene: .; V gene: TRBV5-1; J gene: TRBJ1-1; clone size: .
CDR3 DNA: TGTGCCAGCAGATGGACAGCTTACGAGCAGTACTTC; CDR3 protein: CASRWTAYEQYF; D gene: .; V gene: TRBV6-5; J gene: TRBJ2-7; clone size: .
CDR3 DNA: TGTGCCATCAACGGACTAGCGGAAGGGTATGAGCAGTTCTTC; CDR3 protein: CAINGLAEGYEQFF; D gene: TRBD2; V gene: TRBV10-3; J gene: TRBJ2-1; clone size: .
CDR3 DNA: TGTGCCAGTAGTATTGACAGGGACACTGAAGCTTTCTTT; CDR3 protein: CASSIDRDTEAFF; D gene: TRBD1; V gene: TRBV19; J gene: TRBJ1-1; clone size: .
CDR3 DNA: TGTGCCAGCAGCCCGCGGGACAGGCTCTCTGGAAACACCATATATTTT; CDR3 protein: CASSPRDRLSGNTIYF; D gene: TRBD1; V gene: TRBV7-3; J gene: TRBJ1-3; clone size: .
CDR3 DNA: TGTGCCAGCAGCGAATGGACAGGACTGACTGGCTACACCTTC; CDR3 protein: CASSEWTGLTGYTF; D gene: TRBD1; V gene: TRBV3-1/TRBV3-2; J gene: TRBJ1-2; clone size: few